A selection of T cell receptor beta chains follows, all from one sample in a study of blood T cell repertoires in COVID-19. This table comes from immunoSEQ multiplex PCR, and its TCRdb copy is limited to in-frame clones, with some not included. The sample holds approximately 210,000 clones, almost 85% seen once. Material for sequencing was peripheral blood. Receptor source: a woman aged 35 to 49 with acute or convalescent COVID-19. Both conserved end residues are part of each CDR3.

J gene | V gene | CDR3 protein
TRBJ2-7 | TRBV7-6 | CASSLESGPYGEQYF
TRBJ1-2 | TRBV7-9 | CASSTNFFYGYTF
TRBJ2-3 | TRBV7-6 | CASSLGGAGSSTDTQYF
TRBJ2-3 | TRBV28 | CASSSPSQASTDTQYF
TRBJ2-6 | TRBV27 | CASTPHDGIAGANVLTF
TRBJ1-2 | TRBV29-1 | CSVQTGTTYGYTF
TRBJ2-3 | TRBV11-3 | CASSSGTSGGTDTQYF
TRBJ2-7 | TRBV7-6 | CASSSGTGITYEQYF
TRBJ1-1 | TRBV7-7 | CASSLGGRVPSPEAFF
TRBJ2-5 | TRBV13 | CASSPRSQETQYF
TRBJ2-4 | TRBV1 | CTSSPPPGAKNIQYF
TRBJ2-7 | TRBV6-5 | CASSLQGGGEQYF
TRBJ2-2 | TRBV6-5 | CASKGGNGAGELFF
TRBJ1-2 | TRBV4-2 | CASSPKLERLEAGYTF
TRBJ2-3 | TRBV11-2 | CASSFRTGLINGTQYF
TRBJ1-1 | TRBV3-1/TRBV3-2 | CASSQKGMNTEAFF
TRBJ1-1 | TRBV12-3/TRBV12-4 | CASSLLRNTEAFF
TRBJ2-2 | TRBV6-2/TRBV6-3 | CASSTSGRAETGELFF
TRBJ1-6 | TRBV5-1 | CASSLLAGGNNSPLHF
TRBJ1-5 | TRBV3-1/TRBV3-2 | CASSQDSSGPQHF
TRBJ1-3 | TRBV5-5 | CASSLEGARGNTIYF